Listed below are T cell receptor beta chains from one sample, sequenced in a study of blood T cells in healthy people across ages. MiXCR was run by TCRdb on the 5' RACE reads, yielding one entry per CDR3 protein. The sample has more than 1.4 million distinct CDR3 sequences, roughly 40% seen once. Sequenced: blood. These receptors all come from a woman aged 18 to 35 in good health. Each CDR3 is given with its conserved first and last residue. Fields, in order: V gene, D gene, clone size, J gene, CDR3 DNA, CDR3 protein. A D gene is named only where the DNA matches it firmly. Clone size, where shown, is once, few, many, or a class for clones that have expanded.

v_gene: TRBV5-1
d_gene: .
abundance: .
j_gene: TRBJ2-7
CDR3nt: TGCGCCAGCAGCGCCGACACCTACGAGCAGTACTTC
CDR3aa: CASSADTYEQYF

v_gene: TRBV6-5
d_gene: .
abundance: few
j_gene: TRBJ2-5
CDR3nt: TGTGCCAGCAGCCGGTTCCGCGACCAAGAGACCCAGTACTTC
CDR3aa: CASSRFRDQETQYF

v_gene: TRBV12-3/TRBV12-4
d_gene: .
abundance: few
j_gene: TRBJ2-2
CDR3nt: TGTGCCAGCAGTTTGACAAGCGGTTACACCGGGGAGCTGTTTTTT
CDR3aa: CASSLTSGYTGELFF

v_gene: TRBV7-9
d_gene: TRBD2
abundance: few
j_gene: TRBJ2-1
CDR3nt: TGTGCCAGCAGCCGCCTCGACGGGGGGTTGTTCAATGAGCAGTTCTTC
CDR3aa: CASSRLDGGLFNEQFF

v_gene: TRBV6-6
d_gene: .
abundance: .
j_gene: TRBJ2-1
CDR3nt: TGTGCCAGCAGTTACTCTTTTCCCGGGAATGAGCAGTTCTTC
CDR3aa: CASSYSFPGNEQFF

v_gene: TRBV12-3/TRBV12-4
d_gene: .
abundance: many
j_gene: TRBJ1-1
CDR3nt: TGCGCCAGCAGCTTGGGAGGGGACACTGAAGCTTTCTTT
CDR3aa: CASSLGGDTEAFF

v_gene: TRBV4-1
d_gene: .
abundance: few
j_gene: TRBJ1-1
CDR3nt: TGCGCCAGCAGCCAAATTGGTCGGGGGACTGAAGCTTTCTTT
CDR3aa: CASSQIGRGTEAFF

v_gene: TRBV5-1
d_gene: TRBD1
abundance: .
j_gene: TRBJ1-1
CDR3nt: TGCGCCAGCAGCTCTGTTGGGACAGCTAACACTGAAGCTTTCTTT
CDR3aa: CASSSVGTANTEAFF

v_gene: TRBV10-3
d_gene: .
abundance: many
j_gene: TRBJ2-7
CDR3nt: TGTGCCATCGGGGGGACCTACGAGCAGTACTTC
CDR3aa: CAIGGTYEQYF

v_gene: TRBV2
d_gene: .
abundance: .
j_gene: TRBJ1-4
CDR3nt: TGTGCCAGCAGTGCAGCGGCGGCTGTCTATGAAAAACTGTTTTTT
CDR3aa: CASSAAAAVYEKLFF

v_gene: TRBV6-6
d_gene: TRBD2
abundance: .
j_gene: TRBJ2-7
CDR3nt: TGTGCCAGCAGTTACTTACTAGCGGGAGGGGGAGAGCAGTACTTC
CDR3aa: CASSYLLAGGGEQYF

v_gene: TRBV20-1
d_gene: .
abundance: few
j_gene: TRBJ2-1
CDR3nt: TGCAGTGCTAGAGTTTTGGGGGACCCCGATTACAATGAGCAGTTCTTC
CDR3aa: CSARVLGDPDYNEQFF

v_gene: TRBV4-1
d_gene: TRBD2
abundance: .
j_gene: TRBJ2-3
CDR3nt: TGCGCCAGCAGCCAAGATATCCTAGCGGGAGGACAAAGAGATACGCAGTATTTT
CDR3aa: CASSQDILAGGQRDTQYF

v_gene: TRBV13
d_gene: TRBD2
abundance: few
j_gene: TRBJ2-1
CDR3nt: TGTGCCAGCAGCTTAGTGCGGGGGGGCCTAGTCAATGAGCAGTTCTTC
CDR3aa: CASSLVRGGLVNEQFF

v_gene: TRBV14
d_gene: .
abundance: few
j_gene: TRBJ2-1
CDR3nt: TGTGCCAGCAGCCAACCGGGGACCCCTTACAATGAGCAGTTCTTC
CDR3aa: CASSQPGTPYNEQFF